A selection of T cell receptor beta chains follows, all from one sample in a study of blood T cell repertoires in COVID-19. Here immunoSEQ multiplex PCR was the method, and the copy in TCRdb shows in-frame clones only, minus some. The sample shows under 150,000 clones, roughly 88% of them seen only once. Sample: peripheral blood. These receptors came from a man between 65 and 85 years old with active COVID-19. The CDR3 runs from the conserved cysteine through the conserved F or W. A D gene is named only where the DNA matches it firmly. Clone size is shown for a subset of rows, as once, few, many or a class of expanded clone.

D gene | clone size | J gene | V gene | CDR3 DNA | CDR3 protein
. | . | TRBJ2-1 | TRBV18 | TGTGCCAGCTCACCCGAAATAACTCGGAATGAGCAGTTCTTC | CASSPEITRNEQFF
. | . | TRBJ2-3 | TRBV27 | TGTGCCAGCAGTAGGGGGTTTCAGACAGATACGCAGTATTTT | CASSRGFQTDTQYF
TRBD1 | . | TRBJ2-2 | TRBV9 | TGTGCCAGCGCTCTAACACAGGGGACCGGGGAGCTGTTTTTT | CASALTQGTGELFF
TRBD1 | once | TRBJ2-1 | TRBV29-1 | TGCAGCGTTGAAAATTATCTAGGAGGGACAGGGAGTCTGTTCTTC | CSVENYLGGTGSLFF
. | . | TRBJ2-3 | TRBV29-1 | TGCAGCGCCGATAGGGGGGGGAACACAGATACGCAGTATTTT | CSADRGGNTDTQYF
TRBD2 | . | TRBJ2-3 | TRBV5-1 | TGCGCCAGCAGCCGGGGAGGGACTAGCGACTATACGCAGTATTTT | CASSRGGTSDYTQYF
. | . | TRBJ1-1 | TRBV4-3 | TGCGCCAGCAGCCGGGCGCGGAGGACTGAAGCTTTCTTT | CASSRARRTEAFF
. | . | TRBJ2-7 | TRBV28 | TGTGCCAGCAGTTCGGCGGGGCGGGTGAGTTACGAGCAGTACTTC | CASSSAGRVSYEQYF
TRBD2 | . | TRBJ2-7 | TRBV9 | TGTGCCAGCAGCGTAGCACCGGGAGGTACCTACGAGCAGTACTTC | CASSVAPGGTYEQYF
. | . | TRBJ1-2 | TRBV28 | TGTGCCAGCAGACCGACAGCTAACTATGGCTACACCTTC | CASRPTANYGYTF
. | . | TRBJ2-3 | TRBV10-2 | TGCGCCAGCAGAAAGGCAGGGGAATCAGATACGCAGTATTTT | CASRKAGESDTQYF
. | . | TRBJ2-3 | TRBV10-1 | TGCGCCAGCAGTGAGTCCGGGTCAGCGACAGATACGCAGTATTTT | CASSESGSATDTQYF
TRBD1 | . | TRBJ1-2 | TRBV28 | TGTGCCAGCAGCCCCGGGACAGCCCATGGCTACACCTTC | CASSPGTAHGYTF
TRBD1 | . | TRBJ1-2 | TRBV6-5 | TGTGCCAGCACCCTCCGGGACAGAGCTAACTATGGCTACACCTTC | CASTLRDRANYGYTF
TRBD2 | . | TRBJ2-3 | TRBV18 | TGTGCCAGCTCACGGACCGCGGGGGGCACAGATACGCAGTATTTT | CASSRTAGGTDTQYF
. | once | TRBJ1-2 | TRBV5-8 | TGTGCCAGCACCCTAGAGCCAAGGACAGAAAACTATGGCTACACCTTC | CASTLEPRTENYGYTF
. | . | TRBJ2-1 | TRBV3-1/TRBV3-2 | TGTGCCAGCAGCCAAGATCGGAGGAGTGAGCAGTTCTTC | CASSQDRRSEQFF
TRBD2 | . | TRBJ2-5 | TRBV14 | TGTGCCAGCAGCCAAAAGCGGGGCCAAGAGACCCAGTACTTC | CASSQKRGQETQYF
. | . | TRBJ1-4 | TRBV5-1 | TGCGCCAGCAGCTCAGAAGCGGGCCGTAATGAAAAACTGTTTTTT | CASSSEAGRNEKLFF
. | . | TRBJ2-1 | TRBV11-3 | TGTGCCAGCAGCCCCTTGAAGCGGAGCTCCTACAATGAGCAGTTCTTC | CASSPLKRSSYNEQFF
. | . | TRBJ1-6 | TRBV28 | TGTGCCAGCAGACGGAGGACGAGCTCCTATAATTCACCCCTCCACTTT | CASRRRTSSYNSPLHF
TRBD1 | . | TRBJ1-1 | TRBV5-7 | TGTGCCAGCAGCTTGGGGCCGGGACAGGGTGACACTGAAGCTTTCTTT | CASSLGPGQGDTEAFF
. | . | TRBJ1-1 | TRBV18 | TGTGCCAGCTCACCGGGGCGGGGGCACACTGAAGCTTTCTTT | CASSPGRGHTEAFF
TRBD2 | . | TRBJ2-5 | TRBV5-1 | TGCGCCAGCAGCTCAGGACTAGTCGGTGAGACCCAGTACTTC | CASSSGLVGETQYF
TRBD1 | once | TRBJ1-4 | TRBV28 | TGTGCCAGCAGTCTCAACAGGGGAACTAATGAAAAACTGTTTTTT | CASSLNRGTNEKLFF
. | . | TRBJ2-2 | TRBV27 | TGTGCCAGCAGACTTGGGGCTTCTCCCACCGGGGAGCTGTTTTTT | CASRLGASPTGELFF
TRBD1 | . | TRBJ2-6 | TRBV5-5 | TGTGCCAGCAGCTTGGCCGGGACAGGGTTGACTGGGGCCAACGTCCTGACTTTC | CASSLAGTGLTGANVLTF
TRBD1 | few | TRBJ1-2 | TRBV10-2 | TGCGCCAGCAGTGAATCAGGGGGCGGCTATGGCTACACCTTC | CASSESGGGYGYTF
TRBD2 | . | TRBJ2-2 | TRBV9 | TGTGCCAGCAGCCCCCGACTAGCGGGAAGGACCGGGGAGCTGTTTTTT | CASSPRLAGRTGELFF
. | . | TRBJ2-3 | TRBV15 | TGTGCCACCAGCAGAGATGGGGGCCGCACAGATACGCAGTATTTT | CATSRDGGRTDTQYF
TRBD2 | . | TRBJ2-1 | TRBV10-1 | TGCGCCAGCAGTGACGGGGGGGAGCAGTTCTTC | CASSDGGEQFF
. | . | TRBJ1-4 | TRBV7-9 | TGTGCCAGCAGCTTCGGGGGGGCTGAAAAACTGTTTTTT | CASSFGGAEKLFF
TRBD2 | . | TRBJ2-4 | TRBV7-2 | TGTGCCAGCAGCTTACCCCCGGGACTAGCGGGAAGAAACATTCAGTACTTC | CASSLPPGLAGRNIQYF
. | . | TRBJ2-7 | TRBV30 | TGTGCCTGGAACTCTCTCGGGGGGCTGTACGAGCAGTACTTC | CAWNSLGGLYEQYF
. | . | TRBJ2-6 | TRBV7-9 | TGTGCCAGCAGCTTCCGACAAACTAGCTCTGGGGCCAACGTCCTGACTTTC | CASSFRQTSSGANVLTF
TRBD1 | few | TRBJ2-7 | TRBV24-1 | TGTGCCACCAGTGATTTGAGGGCGGGACAGGGATTCTACGAGCAGTACTTC | CATSDLRAGQGFYEQYF
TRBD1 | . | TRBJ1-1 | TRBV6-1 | TGTGCCAGCAGTGAATGGGACAGGGGCATGAACACTGAAGCTTTCTTT | CASSEWDRGMNTEAFF
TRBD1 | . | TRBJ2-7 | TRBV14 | TGTGCCAGCAGCCCCCGGACAGGGCGGTACGAGCAGTACTTC | CASSPRTGRYEQYF
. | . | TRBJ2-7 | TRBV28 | TGTGCCAGCACTACTAGGACCTCAGGCGAGCAGTACTTC | CASTTRTSGEQYF
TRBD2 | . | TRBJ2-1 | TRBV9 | TGTGCCAGCAGCGTAAGGACTAGCGCTATGGGGGAGCAGTTCTTC | CASSVRTSAMGEQFF
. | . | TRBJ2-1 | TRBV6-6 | TGTGCCAGCAGCTGGCGGACTACCGGTGAGCAGTTCTTC | CASSWRTTGEQFF
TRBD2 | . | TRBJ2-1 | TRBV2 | TGTGCCAGCTCCAAGAGCGGGAACTACAATGAGCAGTTCTTC | CASSKSGNYNEQFF
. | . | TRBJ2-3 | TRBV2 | TGTGCCAGCAGAGACGAGAGGCGTGGGTATTTT | CASRDERRGYF
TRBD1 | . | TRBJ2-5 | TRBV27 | TGTGCCAGCAGTTTATATTCGACAGGGGGCGTCGGGGAGACCCAGTACTTC | CASSLYSTGGVGETQYF
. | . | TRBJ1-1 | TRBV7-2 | TGTGCCAGCCTACTTACCATGAACACTGAAGCTTTCTTT | CASLLTMNTEAFF
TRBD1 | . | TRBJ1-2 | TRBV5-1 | TGCGCCAGCAGCCCCACCGGACAGGGCCACTATGGCTACACCTTC | CASSPTGQGHYGYTF
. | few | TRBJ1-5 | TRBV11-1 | TGTGCCAGCAGCGTACAGGGCCACAATCAGCCCCAGCATTTT | CASSVQGHNQPQHF
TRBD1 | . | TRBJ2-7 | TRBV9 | TGTGCCAGCAGCGGGGACAGGGGGGAGCAGTACTTC | CASSGDRGEQYF
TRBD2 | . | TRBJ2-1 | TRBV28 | TGTGCCAGCAGTGGGACTAGCGGGATGGGCTACAATGAGCAGTTCTTC | CASSGTSGMGYNEQFF
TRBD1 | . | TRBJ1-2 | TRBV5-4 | TGTGCCAGCAGCTTGGCTGGCACAGGGGGCGGCTATGGCTACACCTTC | CASSLAGTGGGYGYTF
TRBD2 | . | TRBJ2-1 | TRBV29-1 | TGCAGCGTAGCGGGACTAGCGGCGGATACTGAGCAGTTCTTC | CSVAGLAADTEQFF